The rows below give T cell receptor beta chains drawn from one sample of a study of CXCR3-negative and CXCR3-positive naive CD8 T cells. TCRdb reanalyzed the 5' RACE reads, giving one entry per CDR3 protein sequence and no DNA. The sample table sets out tens of thousands of distinct CDR3 sequences. Sequences were obtained from memory CD8+ T cells from blood. The receptors stem from a human donor in good health. Some clones in this sample may be carry-over from other donors' samples. The CDR3 runs from the conserved cysteine through the conserved F or W. Each record gives: J gene, V gene, CDR3 protein.

TRBJ2-7,TRBV5-1,CASSLVSYEQYF
TRBJ2-3,TRBV27,CASSPGLAGGPGTDTQYF
TRBJ2-5,TRBV6-5,CASSYERGLGETMTQYF
TRBJ2-7,TRBV2,CASSDMGYEQYF
TRBJ2-7,TRBV28,CASSFFSGSPYEQYF
TRBJ2-1,TRBV4-2,CASSQDLNPPNEQFF
TRBJ2-7,TRBV29-1,CSVVLWEGISYEQYF
TRBJ2-1,TRBV6-5,CASSGQGVSNEQFF
TRBJ2-7,TRBV6-2/TRBV6-3,CASSYWDRYEQYF
TRBJ2-5,TRBV27,CASSARQDQETQYF
TRBJ2-7,TRBV12-3/TRBV12-4,CASSFAGGDYEQYF
TRBJ1-1,TRBV14,CASSQVFLWTEAFF
TRBJ1-2,TRBV30,CAWSRGTVYGYTF
TRBJ1-1,TRBV6-2/TRBV6-3,CASSYSPDRGTEAFF
TRBJ2-1,TRBV7-9,CASSFGGGNEQFF
TRBJ1-5,TRBV27,CASRPDSNNQPQHF
TRBJ2-5,TRBV29-1,CSVRAGEGETQYF
TRBJ1-4,TRBV7-2,CASRPGHFEKLFF
TRBJ2-1,TRBV6-5,CASTPGPYNEQFF
TRBJ1-2,TRBV9,CASSVGQTGGTYGYTF
TRBJ2-5,TRBV7-9,CASSLGTELQETQYF
TRBJ2-5,TRBV20-1,CGGTSGESAQETQYF
TRBJ2-5,TRBV7-9,CASSPGTVPARETQYF
TRBJ2-7,TRBV29-1,CSVRARQGSYEQYF
TRBJ2-6,TRBV9,CASSVVSGANVLTF
TRBJ1-1,TRBV12-3/TRBV12-4,CASSSSAGDTEAFF
TRBJ1-4,TRBV2,CANTGVNEKLFF
TRBJ2-1,TRBV6-1,CASSPTSEAYNEQFF
TRBJ2-1,TRBV20-1,CSARDLSGGDNEQFF
TRBJ1-2,TRBV29-1,CSVVPQGDYGYTF
TRBJ1-5,TRBV28,CASFGGGPQHF